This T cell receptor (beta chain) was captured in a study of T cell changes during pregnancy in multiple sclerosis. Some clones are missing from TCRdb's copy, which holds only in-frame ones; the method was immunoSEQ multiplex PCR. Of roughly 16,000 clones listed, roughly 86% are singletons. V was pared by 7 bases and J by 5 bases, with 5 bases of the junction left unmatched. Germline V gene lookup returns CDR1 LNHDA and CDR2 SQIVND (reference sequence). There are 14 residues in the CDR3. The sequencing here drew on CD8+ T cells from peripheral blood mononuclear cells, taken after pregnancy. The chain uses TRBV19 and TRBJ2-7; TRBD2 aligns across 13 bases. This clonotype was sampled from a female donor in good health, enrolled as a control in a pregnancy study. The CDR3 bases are TGTGCCAGTAATGGACTAGCGGGAGTTAACGAGCAGTACTTC. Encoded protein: CASNGLAGVNEQYF. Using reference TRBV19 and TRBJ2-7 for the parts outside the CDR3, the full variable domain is DGGITQSPKYLFRKEGQNVTLSCEQNLNHDAMYWYRQDPGQGLRLIYYSQIVNDFQKGDIAEGYSVSREKKESFPLTVTSAQKNPTAFYLCASNGLAGVNEQYFGPGTRLTVT.